This TCR beta chain originates from a study of shared clonotypes between healthy human individuals (dated by TCRdb to about 2020). Regarding the study in general: The cohort included a few men and a couple of women between 18 and 49 years of age. Per donor, three plates each were used for CD4 naive and CD4 memory, two for CD8 naive, and one for CD8 memory. To estimate repertoire size and how much clonotypes are shared between individuals, the study performed deep sequencing of blood TCR repertoires from 4 to 6 healthy adults. To increase sequencing depth and limit assay-specific biases, different laboratories used diverse techniques to prepare libraries and sequence TCR repertoires. Per donor, leukapheresis produced somewhere between about 0.8 and 9 billion PBMCs. Findings and caveats that apply to the study as a whole: Because the study included a small number of donors, the genetic and exposure-history diversity represented was limited. Naive subsets generally had larger estimated clonotype richness than memory subsets did. Higher generation probabilities were observed for clonotypes shared by all four sorted-subset donors than for non-shared clonotypes. Based on pairwise subsampling, the degree of clonotype sharing among donors was expected to be affected by sequencing depth. Approximately 5% of naive CD4, 3.5% of naive CD8, about 2.1% of memory CD4, and around 0.4% of memory CD8 clonotypes were shared across a few donors. Incomplete sequencing was indicated by rarefaction of sorted-subset datasets, despite the large sequencing depth. Sampling was restricted to blood, and TCR repertoires in tissue are likely to differ from TCR repertoires in blood.

Trimming at the junction amounts to 5 bases on V and 0 bases on J, and the germline ends lie 11 bases apart. The germline V gene supplies CDR1 SNHLY and CDR2 FYNNEI. There are 15 amino acids in the CDR3, from cysteine to phenylalanine inclusive. Only the CDR3 DNA stays, 45 bases, in frame from base 1. TCR CDR3 regions were amplified from genomic DNA by multiplex PCR using the deep immunoSEQ assay. Genomic DNA extracted from each cell subset was distributed evenly over all wells of several immunoSEQ 96-well plates, and each plate served as one replicate. For sorted subsets, 200 to 250 ng of genomic DNA, equivalent to some 33,000 T cell genomes, went into each replicate PCR. Purified libraries were quantified with a Qubit 3.0 fluorometer, sized on a Bioanalyzer 2100, and re-quantified with the KAPA Library Quantification kit. Each immunoSEQ 96-well plate was sequenced on its own single-read 150-cycle Illumina NextSeq 550 flow cell. The authors processed their data as follows. The immunoSEQ output contained only junctional sequences without quality scores, so filtering could not match that applied to full-length reads. Sequences were annotated with PyIR, a Python wrapper for IgBLAST v1.9, using IMGT germline references to assign V/J genes and CDR3. Reads were removed for weak V/J assignments (E-value above 1e-6), missing CDR3, stop codons, out-of-frame junctions, or ambiguous translated residues. V3J clonotypes were defined by identical inferred V gene, J gene, and CDR3 amino acid sequence. Percentage overlap between repertoires was calculated by dividing the number of shared unique clonotypes by the size of the smaller repertoire. Richness of each repertoire was evaluated using RTK rarefaction, the Chao1 estimator, and Recon v2.1 estimates of unobserved clonotypes. OLGA was used to compute generation probabilities for all TCRbeta clonotypes that the gDNA method yielded from several donors. What TCRdb holds here is the immuneACCESS table cut down to in-frame rearrangements. Part of the clones is not present; checked against another copy, under half of the missing clones reflect an unresolved V gene, and the others are unexplained. For V, J and clone size, that table is used; D and trimming come from the DNA. The sample table lists about 1 million clones, about 70% of them with a count of one. Around 1.5% of the sample belongs to the ten largest clones.

Healthy HIV-negative adults with no recently reported acute infections or vaccinations were included as donors. Every donor was a Caucasian adult living in Nashville, Tennessee, USA. CD4+ T cells were enriched by magnetic negative selection, after which naive cells were positively selected on CD45RA and the negative fraction was taken as the memory subset. After blood collection by leukapheresis, PBMCs were isolated using Ficoll-Histopaque density gradient centrifugation and then cryopreserved in the vapor phase of liquid nitrogen. Analytical flow cytometry was used to check the purity and quantity of each magnetically sorted T cell population. Genomic DNA was isolated from each sorted fraction and quantified by UV absorbance on a Nanodrop 2000c. This clone was counted once. There is no known antigen for this receptor. Base qualities are not provided; no much larger clone lies one nucleotide away.

This receptor was identified in a man younger than 35 in good health. The V gene is TRBV2 and the J gene is TRBJ1-5; there is no confident call for the D gene. Sequenced input: memory CD4+ T cells sorted from blood. Taken with the paper, the label for cell subset or site translates to: CD45RA-negative fraction. The encoded CDR3 is CASSRTANSNQPQHF. The DNA reads as follows: TGTGCCAGCAGTAGAACCGCTAATAGCAATCAGCCCCAGCATTTT.